This T cell receptor (beta chain) appears in the sequencing data of a study of blood T cell repertoires in COVID-19. Study in general: The study drew acute and convalescent COVID-19 samples from the United States, Italy and Spain.

The Seattle site enrolled patients during active infection and followed them longitudinally. The CDR3 loop spans 18 amino acids. Per the germline V gene, CDR1 is SGDLS and CDR2 is YYNGEE. V lost 3 bases to trimming and J lost 1 base; unmatched junction nucleotides: 11. How the authors handled the data: Estimated nucleated cell counts came from reference gene primer amplification. Generated by immunoSEQ multiplex PCR, the TCRdb table keeps only in-frame clones and is missing some. V, J and clone size were drawn from that table, and D and trimming were deduced from the DNA. Found here are about 96,000 clones, 70% to 90% of them singletons; the top ten hold more than 3.5%.

The source material was peripheral blood. The source of this sequence is a human donor with COVID-19, enrolled during active disease. The donor label of this sample is uncertain. The genes are TRBV9 and TRBJ2-2; 8 nucleotides align to TRBD1. The DNA of the CDR3 is TGTGCCAGCAGCGCCCAGTACAGGGGGGCGGGGAACACCGGGGAGCTGTTTTTT. Protein product: CASSAQYRGAGNTGELFF.